Each of the 21 T cell receptor beta chains below was sequenced from the same sample in a study of T cell clonality in common variable immunodeficiency (dated by TCRdb to the mid-2010s). The method was the immunoSEQ multiplex PCR assay. The source is immuneACCESS, and TCRdb retained only in-frame sequences with V and J called. Part of the clones is not carried over; for the studies checked, unresolved V genes explain less than half of this, and the remainder is unexplained. The sample has tens of thousands of clones on record, with no singletons. The top ten constitute 13% of the sample. Sequenced material: peripheral blood mononuclear cells. Every receptor here comes from a person between 18 and 75 years old in good health.

This clone has a count of ten or more. The read is 3 residues too short to cover the CDR3 end, so that end is filled in from the germline J gene. The chain combines TRBV15 with TRBJ2-3; 7 nucleotides match TRBD2. This CDR3 has 15 residues. The germline V gene encodes CDR1 LNHNV and CDR2 YYDKDF (reference sequence). V was pared by 1 base and J by 7 bases, with 8 bases of the junction left unmatched. The CDR3 loop reads CATSRGVYGGNTQYF. The sequenced CDR3 bases are TGTGCCACCAGCAGAGGAGTGTACGGGGGGAATACG.

The table lists this clone with many counts. The CDR3 end falls 3 residues outside the read, so it is completed with the germline J gene. V usage is TRBV7-3 and J usage is TRBJ1-2; 9 nucleotides align to TRBD1. The germline V gene has CDR1 SGHTA and CDR2 FQGTGA. This CDR3 contains 14 residues. V trimming: 4 bases; J trimming: 6 bases; junction bases outside the gene matches: 6. Incomplete CDR3 DNA: TGTGCCAGCAGCTCCTCCGGGACAGGGCATGGC. Translated: CASSSSGTGHG. From start to end, the CDR3 is CASSSSGTGHGYTF.

This clone was seen ten or more times. CDR3: CASSSNRGGKDTQYF. CDR3 DNA (partial): TGTGCCAGCTCTTCCAACCGGGGGGGGAAGGATACG. The chain is built from TRBV18 and TRBJ2-3, with 8 bases fitting TRBD2. The read comes to an end 3 residues before the CDR3 does, leaving the germline J gene to fill in the end. V dropped 6 bases and J dropped 6; count of bases not matched to a gene: 11. Germline lookup yields CDR1 KGHSH and CDR2 LQKENI. The length of the CDR3 is 15 residues.

This clone has more than one count but fewer than ten. The sequence runs out 3 residues before the end of the CDR3; the remainder is reconstructed from the germline J gene. The chain recombines TRBV2 with TRBJ2-7, with D possibly being TRBD1 (5 bases). The CDR3 consists of 14 residues. Looked up from germline, CDR1 is SNHLY and CDR2 is FYNNEI. V dropped 9 bases and J dropped 2 bases, with 17 bases sitting between them. The DNA read from the CDR3 is TGTGCCAGACCCGGGCAGGGCCTTACCTACGAG. Translated, it gives CARPGQGLTYE. The full CDR3 is CARPGQGLTYEQYF. Full variable domain (outside the CDR3, taken from reference TRBV2 and TRBJ2-7): EPEVTQTPSHQVTQMGQEVILRCVPISNHLYFYWYRQILGQKVEFLVSFYNNEISEKSEIFDDQFSVERPDGSNFTLKIRSTKLEDSAMYFCARPGQGLTYEQYFGPGTRLTVT.

This clone was picked up many times. Sequencing ends 3 residues short of the CDR3 end; the germline J gene provides the rest. The chain employs TRBV14 and TRBJ2-6; a possible D gene is TRBD2 (5 bases). CDR1 and CDR2 from the germline V gene are SGHDN and FVKESK. This CDR3 is 16 amino acids long. Deletions cut 3 bases from V and 0 bases from J, with 9 bases between. The CDR3 loop reads CASSHGLTSGANVLTF. Incomplete CDR3 DNA: TGTGCCAGCAGCCACGGACTCACCTCTGGGGCCAACGTC.

This clone was seen many times. The read is 3 residues too short to cover the CDR3 end, so that end is filled in from the germline J gene. This chain links TRBV2 with TRBJ2-7; possibly TRBD1 for D (5 bases). Deletions cut 3 bases from V and 5 bases from J, with 17 bases between. The CDR3 spans 15 residues. Germline V gene lookup returns CDR1 SNHLY and CDR2 FYNNEI. CDR3 DNA, as far as it was read: TGTGCCAGCAGTGATTTGGGGCAGGGAAGGGACGAG. Its protein product is CASSDLGQGRDE. The whole CDR3 region reads CASSDLGQGRDEQYF.

This clone showed up many times. The read ends 3 residues early relative to the CDR3; the germline J gene fills the gap. The chain is built from TRBV11-2 and TRBJ1-6; no firm D call. Germline assignment: CDR1 SGHAT and CDR2 FQNNGV. The CDR3 has 13 amino acids. V dropped 8 bases and J dropped 11 bases, with 16 bases sitting between them. The sequenced CDR3 bases are TGTGCCAGCGTCGGGGAAGGTGTTGCACCC. Translated, it gives CASVGEGVAP. In full, the CDR3 is CASVGEGVAPLHF.

Many counts were recorded for this clone. The read falls 3 residues short of the CDR3 end, and the missing part is taken from the germline J gene. The gene calls are TRBV20-1 and TRBJ1-1; TRBD1 matches at 7 bases. The CDR3 spans 15 residues. Germline loops: CDR1 DFQATT, CDR2 SNEGSKA (reference sequence). Germline trimming cut 2 bases from V and 1 base from J; bases unmatched to any gene: 7. CDR3 bases read: TGCAGTGCTAGACAAACCGGGACAGCGAACACTGAA. Translating gives CSARQTGTANTE. Given in full, the CDR3 is CSARQTGTANTEAFF.

This clone occurred many times. Sequencing ends 3 residues short of the CDR3 end; the germline J gene provides the rest. This chain connects TRBV29-1 to TRBJ2-4; the match to TRBD2 covers 11 bases. The germline CDR1 and CDR2 sequences are SQVTM and ANQGSEA. The CDR3 spans 14 residues. The sequenced CDR3 bases are TGCAGCGTTGAAGGTAGCGGGGGGGTCGGGATT. Protein: CSVEGSGGVGI. In full, the CDR3 reads CSVEGSGGVGIQYF.

This clone was found many times. The DNA ends 3 residues before the CDR3 does, and the rest of the CDR3 is filled in from the germline J gene. This chain joins TRBV30 and TRBJ1-1; 7 nucleotides line up with TRBD1. With 2 bases clipped from V and 7 bases from J, the junction kept 13 bases outside the gene matches. The CDR3 consists of 15 residues. Germline lookup yields CDR1 GTSNPN and CDR2 SVGIG (reference sequence). CDR3 residues: CAWSPSDRLSLEAFF. Partial CDR3 DNA: TGTGCCTGGAGTCCGTCGGACAGGCTTTCCCTTGAA.

This clone was detected ten times or more. The CDR3 is cut off 3 residues early in the read; its end comes from the germline J gene. The chain links TRBV20-1 to TRBJ2-5; maybe TRBD2 (6 bases). The CDR3 contains 13 residues. In germline, CDR1 is DFQATT, CDR2 SNEGSKA (reference sequence). The V end was cut by 2 bases, the J end by 1 base, with 8 bases between. The part of the CDR3 DNA that was read is TGCAGTGCTAGAAGGGACTTCCAAGAGACC. Translated: CSARRDFQET. The complete CDR3 protein is CSARRDFQETQYF.

This clone was counted ten times or more. The read ends 3 residues before the CDR3 terminus; that terminus is restored from the germline J gene. The chain joins TRBV20-1 to TRBJ2-7, with 8 bases aligning to TRBD1. The CDR3 sequence is 14 residues long. Germline trimming cut 1 base from V and 3 bases from J; bases unmatched to any gene: 5. The germline V gene has CDR1 DFQATT and CDR2 SNEGSKA (reference sequence). The CDR3 loop reads CSARVSRGLYEQYF. CDR3 bases read: TGCAGTGCTAGAGTTTCCAGGGGGCTCTACGAG.

This clone was recorded a few times. The read halts 3 residues ahead of the CDR3 end, with the missing end drawn from the germline J gene. The V call is TRBV18, the J call TRBJ2-2; 7 bases match TRBD1. The germline V gene has CDR1 KGHSH and CDR2 LQKENI. The CDR3 covers 14 residues. V shed 6 bases, J shed 4 bases, and the junction held 5 bases outside the gene matches. The part of the CDR3 DNA that was read is TGTGCCAGCTCCGGGACAGTCGGCACCGGGGAG. It specifies CASSGTVGTGE. The full CDR3 reads CASSGTVGTGELFF.

This clone showed up many times. Read data end 3 residues before the CDR3 end; the end is taken from the germline J gene. This chain joins TRBV14 and TRBJ1-5; D uncertain. Germline values: CDR1 SGHDN, CDR2 FVKESK. Trimming shortened V by 1 base and J by 6 bases, and 7 bases separated the two germline ends. This CDR3 is built from 13 residues. The sequenced part of the CDR3 DNA is TGTGCCAGCAGCCAAGTTCCGGGTCAGCCC. Protein product: CASSQVPGQP. The CDR3, in full, reads CASSQVPGQPQHF.

This clone has ten or more counts. The read is 3 residues too short to cover the CDR3 end, so that end is filled in from the germline J gene. The rearrangement uses TRBV5-1 and TRBJ1-1; D is possibly TRBD1 (5 bases). The CDR3 has 14 residues. V was cut by 0 bases and J by 5 bases, with 11 bases left in between. Germline CDR1 reads SGHRS; CDR2 reads YFSETQ. CDR3 sequence reads: CASSLASGGTEAFF. The DNA read from the CDR3 is TGCGCCAGCAGCTTGGCATCGGGGGGGACTGAA.

A remark on this clone: Coverage ceases 3 residues before the CDR3 finishes, and the germline J gene fills in the end. This rearrangement joins TRBV11-2 to TRBJ2-5; 8 bases are a match to TRBD2. V lost 3 bases, J lost 7 bases, and 10 bases stayed unmatched. The CDR3 length is 15 residues. CDR1 is SGHAT, CDR2 FQNNGV, per germline. The CDR3 bases that were read are TGTGCCAGCAGCTTGGAGCGGGGGACCACAGGGACC. Encoded protein: CASSLERGTTGT. The complete CDR3 sequence is CASSLERGTTGTQYF.

This clone was seen many times. The read falls 3 residues short of the CDR3 end, and the missing part is taken from the germline J gene. V usage is TRBV19 and J usage is TRBJ2-1; TRBD2 matches 11 bases. The CDR3 runs 17 residues. The V segment lost 8 bases and the J segment 3 bases; nucleotides outside the gene matches: 12. From germline, CDR1 is LNHDA and CDR2 SQIVND (reference sequence). The covered CDR3 bases are TGTGCCAGTTGCCTCCTAGCGGGGGGACCCAACTACAATGAG. Amino acid sequence: CASCLLAGGPNYNE. The CDR3 as a whole reads CASCLLAGGPNYNEQFF.

This clone came up many times. With the read ending 3 residues before the CDR3 end, the germline J gene is used to fill in that end. The chain combines TRBV9 with TRBJ2-2; D is unclear. This CDR3 has 15 residues. V gave up 3 bases and J gave up 4 bases, with 13 bases separating them. Germline values: CDR1 SGDLS, CDR2 YYNGEE. CDR3 DNA, as far as it was read: TGTGCCAGCAGCGGGATCGTGGGCAGCACCGGGGAG. Translating it yields CASSGIVGSTGE. The whole CDR3 region reads CASSGIVGSTGELFF.

Note on this clone: Germline and junction disagree at one end, which may indicate a read error. The read terminates 3 residues ahead of where the CDR3 ends, so the germline J gene completes it. Additional DNA sequences in this sample encode the identical CDR3. The rearrangement joins TRBV19 to TRBJ1-3; TRBD1 aligns across 7 bases. This CDR3 has 14 residues. Looked up from germline, CDR1 is LNHDA and CDR2 is SQIVND (reference sequence). CDR3: CASRMTGTGNTIYF. The CDR3 DNA, read in part, is TGTGCCAGTAGGATGACAGGGACTGGAAACACA.

This clone was seen at least ten times. The sequenced CDR3 bases are TGCAGCGTTACAGCTAACACCGGGGAG. It translates to CSVTANTGE. The whole CDR3 sequence reads CSVTANTGELFF. The chain carries TRBV29-1 and TRBJ2-2, with unresolved D. The read gets to within 3 residues of the CDR3 end, and the germline J gene fills in the rest. CDR1 and CDR2 from the germline V gene are SQVTM and ANQGSEA. Trimming left V 5 bases short and J 2 bases short, with 6 bases between. The length of the CDR3 is 12 residues.

This clone has a count of ten or more. The CDR3 end is not reached by the read, which stops 3 residues before it; the germline J gene fills it in. The chain couples TRBV6-1 to TRBJ2-6; possible D gene TRBD1, 6 bases. Trimming left V 1 base short and J 7 bases short, with 11 bases between. CDR1 and CDR2 from the germline V gene are MNHNS and SASEGT. CDR3 length: 15 amino acids. The part of the CDR3 DNA that was read is TGTGCCAGCAGTGAAGGAACAGGGAAAGCCAACGTC. Its translation: CASSEGTGKANV. The CDR3 in its entirety is CASSEGTGKANVLTF.